The next 27 T cell receptor beta chains were all read from a single sample in a study of OX40 agonist ivuxolimab in advanced cancers. The assay was immunoSEQ multiplex PCR, and TCRdb's table has in-frame clones only and misses some. In the table there are more than 45,000 clones, approximately 80% of which are singletons. Here the sequenced sample was CD4+ or CD8+ T cells sorted from blood, taken in a trial of the OX40 agonist ivuxolimab. These receptors originate from an adult with an advanced solid tumor such as melanoma, head and neck, liver or kidney cancer.

This chain connects TRBV19 to TRBJ1-2; D may be TRBD1 (5 bases). V lost 4 bases and J 4 bases, leaving 7 bases between the germline ends. Germline CDR1 reads LNHDA; CDR2 reads SQIVND (reference sequence). The CDR3 sequence is 12 residues long. CDR3 nucleotides: TGTGCCAGTAGTAACAGGCCCTATGGCTACACCTTC. This translates into CASSNRPYGYTF.

The chain links TRBV18 to TRBJ1-1, with 11 bases that match TRBD1. Germline V gene sequence: CDR1 KGHSH, CDR2 LQKENI. V lost 3 bases to trimming and J lost 8 bases; unmatched junction nucleotides: 5. The CDR3 is made up of 14 amino acids. The CDR3 DNA reads TGTGCCAGCTCACCCGCCGGGACAGGGGGAGAAGCTTTCTTT. Amino acids: CASSPAGTGGEAFF.

The CDR3 DNA reads as TGTGCCAGCAGCCGAGACAGGTACTATGGCTACACCTTC. Translating it yields CASSRDRYYGYTF. The chain couples TRBV5-4 to TRBJ1-2, with D possibly TRBD1 on 6 matching bases. Germline CDR1 reads SGHNT; CDR2 reads YYREEE (reference sequence). The length of the CDR3 is 13 residues. V shed 4 bases and J shed 3 bases, with 10 bases lying between them.

J is TRBJ2-7 and V is TRBV5-8; D is possibly TRBD1 (5 bases). The CDR3 totals 15 residues. V was clipped by 2 bases and J by 1 base, with 13 bases between them. The germline V gene encodes CDR1 SGHTS and CDR2 YDEGEE. CDR3 region: CASSLRQRISYEQYF. CDR3 nucleotide sequence: TGTGCCAGCAGCTTAAGACAGCGTATATCCTACGAGCAGTACTTC.

This sequence joins TRBV19 and TRBJ2-3; D gene unclear. Trimming shortened V by 4 bases and J by 2 bases, and 16 bases separated the two germline ends. Germline loops: CDR1 LNHDA, CDR2 SQIVND (reference sequence). The length of the CDR3 is 16 residues. CDR3 sequence (DNA): TGTGCCAGTAGTAATTTTCCAGGTATCCCCACAGATACGCAGTATTTT. Translation: CASSNFPGIPTDTQYF.

The chain has TRBV7-6 and TRBJ2-1; 9 bases fit TRBD1. Germline-derived CDR1 and CDR2 are SGHVS and FNYEAQ. This CDR3 comprises 16 residues. J was trimmed by 7 bases and V by 1 base; bases with no gene match: 8. Here the CDR3 DNA reads TGTGCCAGCAGCTTAGGAGGGACAGGGTTGAGGAATGAGCAGTTCTTC. This codes for CASSLGGTGLRNEQFF.

This chain joins TRBV5-1 and TRBJ2-3; 8 positions match TRBD1. The CDR3 covers 13 residues. V lost 9 bases, J lost 3 bases, and 6 bases stayed unmatched. CDR1 and CDR2 (germline): SGHRS, YFSETQ. CDR3 nucleotide sequence: TGCGCCACAGGGACAGGAGGAACAGATACGCAGTATTTT. Encoded protein: CATGTGGTDTQYF.

The chain joins TRBV7-2 to TRBJ1-2; 7 bases match TRBD1. This CDR3 has 13 amino acids. Germline assignment: CDR1 SGHTA and CDR2 FQGNSA. Unmatched junction bases numbered 5, after V lost 4 bases and J lost 6 bases. The CDR3 nucleotides read TGTGCCAGCAGCTCTTATACAGGGGATGGCTACACCTTC. Its protein is CASSSYTGDGYTF.

Sample share makes this clone medium-sized. This chain connects TRBV2 to TRBJ1-4; D is undetermined. Trimming removed 4 bases from V and 4 bases from J, with 7 bases in between. The CDR3 length is 13 residues. Germline-derived CDR1 and CDR2 are SNHLY and FYNNEI. For the CDR3, the DNA is TGTGCCAGCAGTGTGGACCATAATGAAAAACTGTTTTTT. This translates into CASSVDHNEKLFF. The variable domain in full, with the rest retrieved from reference TRBV2 and TRBJ1-4, is EPEVTQTPSHQVTQMGQEVILRCVPISNHLYFYWYRQILGQKVEFLVSFYNNEISEKSEIFDDQFSVERPDGSNFTLKIRSTKLEDSAMYFCASSVDHNEKLFFGSGTQLSVL.

This chain uses TRBV11-3 with TRBJ1-6; D remains ambiguous. The germline CDR1 and CDR2 sequences are SGHNT and YENEEA. With 5 bases removed from V and 7 bases from J, the gap between germline ends came to 12 bases. CDR3 length: 14 amino acids. CDR3 sequence reads: CASSRAERNSPLHF. DNA of the CDR3: TGTGCCAGCAGCAGGGCTGAGCGGAATTCACCCCTCCACTTT.

This chain links TRBV9 with TRBJ1-6, with unresolved D. Germline V lookup: CDR1 SGDLS, CDR2 YYNGEE. CDR3 size: 14 residues. The germline V and J ends were trimmed by 0 bases and 7 bases, with 8 bases remaining between them. CDR3 sequence reads: CASSVDGGNSPLHF. CDR3 nucleotides: TGTGCCAGCAGCGTAGATGGCGGAAATTCACCCCTCCACTTT. The full variable domain, in which reference TRBV9 and TRBJ1-6 provide the parts outside the CDR3, is DSGVTQTPKHLITATGQRVTLRCSPRSGDLSVYWYQQSLDQGLQFLIQYYNGEERAKGNILERFSAQQFPDLHSELNLSSLELGDSALYFCASSVDGGNSPLHFGNGTRLTVT.

CDR3 nucleotides: TGTGCCAGCAGCCTCGGGACAGGGGGCCTCATGAACACTGAAGCTTTCTTT. Translated: CASSLGTGGLMNTEAFF. The rearrangement links TRBV7-9 to TRBJ1-1; 12 bases agree with TRBD1. CDR1 and CDR2 (germline): SEHNR, FQNEAQ (reference sequence). The CDR3 consists of 17 residues. V lost 5 bases to trimming and J lost 0 bases; unmatched junction nucleotides: 7.

The rearrangement links TRBV30 to TRBJ2-5; perhaps TRBD1 as D (6 bases). The CDR3 sequence is 13 residues long. Trimming stripped 1 base from V and 2 bases from J, with 8 bases between. Germline V CDR1 and CDR2: GTSNPN, SVGIG (reference sequence). DNA for the CDR3: TGTGCCTGGAGTGGACAGGAGCAAGAGACCCAGTACTTC. It translates to CAWSGQEQETQYF.

This chain uses TRBV7-2 with TRBJ1-4; a weak D match, TRBD1 (6 bases). Trimming shortened V by 1 base and J by 5 bases, and 20 bases separated the two germline ends. The CDR3 is 18 amino acids. Germline values: CDR1 SGHTA, CDR2 FQGNSA. DNA for the CDR3: TGTGCCAGCAGCTTAGTTGGAGCGGGGGCAGTATGGAATGAAAAACTGTTTTTT. Its protein product is CASSLVGAGAVWNEKLFF. Looking up the rest from reference TRBV7-2 and TRBJ1-4 gives the full variable domain: GAGVSQSPSNKVTEKGKDVELRCDPISGHTALYWYRQSLGQGLEFLIYFQGNSAPDKSGLPSDRFSAERTGGSVSTLTIQRTQQEDSAVYLCASSLVGAGAVWNEKLFFGSGTQLSVL.

This CDR3 is CASSMGVVEYEKLFF. The CDR3 DNA follows: TGTGCCAGCAGCATGGGGGTTGTGGAGTATGAAAAACTGTTTTTT. V usage is TRBV7-9 and J usage is TRBJ1-4, with D possibly TRBD1 on 5 matching bases. CDR1 is SEHNR, CDR2 FQNEAQ, per germline (reference sequence). Trimming pared 5 bases from V and 6 bases from J, leaving 16 bases between. The CDR3 has 15 residues. Looking up the rest from reference TRBV7-9 and TRBJ1-4 gives the full variable domain: DTGVSQNPRHKITKRGQNVTFRCDPISEHNRLYWYRQTLGQGPEFLTYFQNEAQLEKSRLLSDRFSAERPKGSFSTLEIQRTEQGDSAMYLCASSMGVVEYEKLFFGSGTQLSVL.

The genes are TRBV21-1 and TRBJ1-2; the table's D call TRBD1 went unverified against the DNA. TRBV21-1 constitutes a pseudogene. The CDR3 is 15 amino acids. The DNA for the CDR3 is TGTGCCAGCAGCCACCGACAGGGAATGTTATATGGCTACACCTTC. Translated, it gives CASSHRQGMLYGYTF.

This chain joins TRBV7-9 and TRBJ2-1; TRBD1 matches at 7 bases. The V gene's germline CDR1 is SEHNR and CDR2 FQNEAQ (reference sequence). The CDR3 has 15 amino acids. Germline trimming cut 7 bases from V and 8 bases from J; bases unmatched to any gene: 14. In DNA, the CDR3 is TGTGCCAGCATACTACTCGGGACAGTTGACGATGAGCAGTTCTTC. Protein sequence: CASILLGTVDDEQFF.

The rearrangement joins TRBV11-2 to TRBJ2-7; no firm D call. Germline CDR1 SGHAT, CDR2 FQNNGV. The CDR3 runs 13 residues. V lost 5 bases and J 2 bases, leaving 10 bases between the germline ends. The CDR3 nucleotides read TGTGCCAGCAGCCCCCCAGGCCCCTACGAGCAGTACTTC. It translates to CASSPPGPYEQYF. Based on the CDR3 plus reference TRBV11-2 and TRBJ2-7, the full variable domain is EAGVAQSPRYKIIEKRQSVAFWCNPISGHATLYWYQQILGQGPKLLIQFQNNGVVDDSQLPKDRFSAERLKGVDSTLKIQPAKLEDSAVYLCASSPPGPYEQYFGPGTRLTVT.

This chain joins TRBV11-3 and TRBJ2-4, with D perhaps being TRBD1 or TRBD2 (5 bases each). V lost 3 bases to trimming and J lost 9 bases, with 12 bases between them. Germline lookup yields CDR1 SGHNT and CDR2 YENEEA. This CDR3 has 13 residues. The CDR3 protein is CASSFEGPGIQYF. Written as DNA, the CDR3 is TGTGCCAGCAGCTTCGAGGGGCCGGGCATTCAGTACTTC. The variable domain in full, with the rest retrieved from reference TRBV11-3 and TRBJ2-4, is EAGVVQSPRYKIIEKKQPVAFWCNPISGHNTLYWYLQNLGQGPELLIRYENEEAVDDSQLPKDRFSAERLKGVDSTLKIQPAELGDSAVYLCASSFEGPGIQYFGAGTRLSVL.

This clone turned up a few times. The chain joins TRBV7-9 to TRBJ1-6, with 7 nucleotides matching TRBD1. From germline, CDR1 is SEHNR and CDR2 FQNEAQ (reference sequence). Trimming at V came to 5 bases and at J to 9 bases, leaving 7 bases not matched to a gene. This CDR3 spans 14 amino acids. The CDR3 is CASSKDRVGSPLHF. DNA of the CDR3: TGTGCCAGCAGCAAAGACAGGGTCGGTTCACCCCTCCACTTT.

V is TRBV2 and J is TRBJ1-1; D possibly corresponds to TRBD1 (5 bases). The V end was cut by 2 bases, the J end by 1 base, with 8 bases between. The V gene's germline CDR1 is SNHLY and CDR2 FYNNEI. This CDR3 region has 14 residues. The CDR3 here is CASSERGRNTEAFF. In DNA form, the CDR3 reads TGTGCCAGCAGTGAACGGGGACGGAACACTGAAGCTTTCTTT.

The chain joins TRBV6-5 to TRBJ1-5; D might be TRBD1 (5 bases). The CDR3 sequence is 13 residues long. The V gene lost 5 bases and the J gene lost 0 bases, with 5 bases spanning the gap. Germline lookup yields CDR1 MNHEY and CDR2 SVGAGI. Here the CDR3 DNA reads TGTGCCAGCAGTGGGGCTAGCAATCAGCCCCAGCATTTT. It codes for CASSGASNQPQHF.

The table lists this clone with a few counts. This chain joins TRBV7-9 and TRBJ2-3; 12 positions match TRBD2. Germline CDR1 SEHNR, CDR2 FQNEAQ (reference sequence). The CDR3 is made up of 15 amino acids. V lost 5 bases, J lost 4 bases, and 4 bases stayed unmatched. CDR3 nucleotides: TGTGCCAGCAGCCCCGCTAGCGGGAGGGCAGATACGCAGTATTTT. It specifies CASSPASGRADTQYF.

With regard to this clone: One junction end disagrees with the germline gene, perhaps due to a read error. J is TRBJ1-3 and V is TRBV6-5; unclear D gene. The germline V gene encodes CDR1 MNHEY and CDR2 SVGAGI. The CDR3 runs to 12 residues. The chain's CDR3 is CASSYGPMPLDF. The CDR3 region has the DNA TGTGCCAGCAGTTATGGTCCGATGCCCCTGGATTTT.

This clone was observed once. This sample includes further DNA sequences coding for the same CDR3. The chain uses TRBV15 and TRBJ2-5, with D perhaps given as TRBD1 or TRBD2 (6 bases each). Germline-derived CDR1 and CDR2 are LNHNV and YYDKDF (reference sequence). V lost 3 bases and J 4 bases, leaving 12 bases between the germline ends. This CDR3 has 14 residues. The CDR3 DNA is TGTGCCACCAGCAGGGATCGGGGGCCAGAGACCCAGTACTTC. Protein: CATSRDRGPETQYF.

The chain carries TRBV9 and TRBJ1-6, with D tentatively TRBD1 (6 bases). V was pared by 0 bases and J by 10 bases, with 11 bases between. CDR1 and CDR2 from the germline V gene are SGDLS and YYNGEE. The CDR3 extends over 14 amino acids. The CDR3 region is CASSVEGGGSPLHF. In DNA, the CDR3 is TGTGCCAGCAGCGTAGAGGGAGGGGGGTCACCCCTCCACTTT.

J is TRBJ2-7 and V is TRBV7-2; a weak D match, TRBD2 (6 bases). Deletions cut 5 bases from V and 2 bases from J, with 16 bases between. This CDR3 spans 15 amino acids. The germline CDR1 and CDR2 sequences are SGHTA and FQGNSA. CDR3 loop: CASSRVLGGAYEQYF. In nucleotides, the CDR3 is TGTGCCAGCAGCAGGGTGCTGGGGGGAGCCTACGAGCAGTACTTC.